The TCR beta chain described here comes from a study of radiation and T cells in renal cell carcinoma. As for time point: blood 2 weeks post-SBRT. Treatment of the sample: 15 Gy SBRT to primary tumor, nephrectomy 4 weeks later. The repertoire was sequenced with immunoSEQ multiplex PCR; TCRdb's copy has only in-frame clones and lacks some. The repertoire holds some 150,000 clones, roughly 90% seen once, with approximately 12% in the top ten. The CDR3 sequence is 16 residues long. The V and J ends lost 2 bases and 8 bases, in that order; junction bases with no gene match: 9. Per the germline V gene, CDR1 is SGHDN and CDR2 is FVKESK. General observations from the study: Baseline intratumoral clonotype presence is unknown without pretreatment biopsies.

A word on this clone: Antigen unknown.

The sample here was blood, taken from a patient whose treatment included radiotherapy and nephrectomy. The chain carries TRBV14 and TRBJ1-4, with 9 nucleotides matching TRBD1. This sequence was found in a woman in her fifties or sixties with renal cell carcinoma. The CDR3 protein is CASSQLRTGADEKLFF. DNA of the CDR3: TGTGCCAGCAGCCAATTGAGGACAGGGGCGGACGAAAAACTGTTTTTT.